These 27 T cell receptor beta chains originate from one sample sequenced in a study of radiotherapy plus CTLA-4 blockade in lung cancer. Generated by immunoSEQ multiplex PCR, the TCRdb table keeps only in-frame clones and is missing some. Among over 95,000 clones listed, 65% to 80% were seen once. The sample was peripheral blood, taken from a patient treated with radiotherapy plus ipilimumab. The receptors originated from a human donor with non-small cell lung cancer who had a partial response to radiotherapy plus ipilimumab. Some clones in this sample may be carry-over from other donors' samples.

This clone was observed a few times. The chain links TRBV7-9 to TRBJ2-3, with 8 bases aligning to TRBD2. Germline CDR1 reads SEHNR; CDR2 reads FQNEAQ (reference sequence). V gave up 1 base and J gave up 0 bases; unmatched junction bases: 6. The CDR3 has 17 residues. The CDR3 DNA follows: TGTGCCAGCAGCTTAGGCTCTAGCGGGCCAAGCACAGATACGCAGTATTTT. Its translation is CASSLGSSGPSTDTQYF.

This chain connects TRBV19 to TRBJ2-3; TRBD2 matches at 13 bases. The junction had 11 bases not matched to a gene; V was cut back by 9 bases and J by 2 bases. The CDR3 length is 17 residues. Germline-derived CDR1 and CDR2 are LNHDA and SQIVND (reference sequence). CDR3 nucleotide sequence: TGTGCCAGCCGGACTAGCGGGGGCCGTCGGGTCACAGATACGCAGTATTTT. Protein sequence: CASRTSGGRRVTDTQYF.

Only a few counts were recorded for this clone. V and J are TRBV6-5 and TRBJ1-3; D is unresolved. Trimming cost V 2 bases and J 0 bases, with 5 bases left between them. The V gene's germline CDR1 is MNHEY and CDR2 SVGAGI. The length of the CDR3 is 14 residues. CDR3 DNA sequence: TGTGCCAGCAGTTACGACAACTCTGGAAACACCATATATTTT. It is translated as CASSYDNSGNTIYF.

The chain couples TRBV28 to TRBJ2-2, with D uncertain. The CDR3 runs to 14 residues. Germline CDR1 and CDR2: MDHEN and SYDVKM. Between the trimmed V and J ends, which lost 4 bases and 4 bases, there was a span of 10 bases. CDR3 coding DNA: TGTGCCAGCAGTTACGGTAGCAGCACCGGGGAGCTGTTTTTT. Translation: CASSYGSSTGELFF. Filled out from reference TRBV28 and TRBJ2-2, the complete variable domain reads DVKVTQSSRYLVKRTGEKVFLECVQDMDHENMFWYRQDPGLGLRLIYFSYDVKMKEKGDIPEGYSVSREKKERFSLILESASTNQTSMYLCASSYGSSTGELFFGEGSRLTVL.

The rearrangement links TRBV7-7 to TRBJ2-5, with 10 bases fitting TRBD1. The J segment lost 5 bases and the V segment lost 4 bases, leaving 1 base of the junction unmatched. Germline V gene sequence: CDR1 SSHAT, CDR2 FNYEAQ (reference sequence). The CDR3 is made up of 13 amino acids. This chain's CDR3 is CASSSDRGETQYF. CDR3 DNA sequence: TGTGCCAGCAGCTCGGACAGGGGGGAGACCCAGTACTTC.

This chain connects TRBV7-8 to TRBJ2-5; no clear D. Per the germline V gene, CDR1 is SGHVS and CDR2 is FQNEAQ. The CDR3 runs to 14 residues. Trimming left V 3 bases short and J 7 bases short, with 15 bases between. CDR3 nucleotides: TGTGCCAGCAGCTTCGAACAGAAACTGGGGACCCAGTACTTC. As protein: CASSFEQKLGTQYF. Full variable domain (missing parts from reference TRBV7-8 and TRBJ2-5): GAGVSQSPRYKVAKRGQDVALRCDPISGHVSLFWYQQALGQGPEFLTYFQNEAQLDKSGLPSDRFFAERPEGSVSTLKIQRTQQEDSAVYLCASSFEQKLGTQYFGPGTRLLVL.

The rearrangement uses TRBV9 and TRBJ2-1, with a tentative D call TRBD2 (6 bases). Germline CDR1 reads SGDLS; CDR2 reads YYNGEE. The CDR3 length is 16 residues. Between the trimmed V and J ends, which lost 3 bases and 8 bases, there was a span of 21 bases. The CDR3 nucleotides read TGTGCCAGCAGCGCAGGGCGACTAGGGACCGTGGATGAGCAGTTCTTC. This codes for CASSAGRLGTVDEQFF.

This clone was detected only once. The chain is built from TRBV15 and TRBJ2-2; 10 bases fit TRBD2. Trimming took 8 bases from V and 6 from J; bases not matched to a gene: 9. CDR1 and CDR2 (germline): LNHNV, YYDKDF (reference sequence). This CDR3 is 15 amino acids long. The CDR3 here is CATAPAGGPPGELFF. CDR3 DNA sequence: TGTGCCACCGCCCCAGCGGGAGGGCCTCCCGGGGAGCTGTTTTTT.

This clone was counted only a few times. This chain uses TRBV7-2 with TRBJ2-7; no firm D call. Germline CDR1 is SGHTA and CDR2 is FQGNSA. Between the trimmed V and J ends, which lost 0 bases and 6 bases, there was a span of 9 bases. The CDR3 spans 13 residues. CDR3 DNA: TGTGCCAGCAGCTTAGCGCTTACGGGCGAGCAGTACTTC. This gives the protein CASSLALTGEQYF. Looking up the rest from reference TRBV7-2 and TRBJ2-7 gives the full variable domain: GAGVSQSPSNKVTEKGKDVELRCDPISGHTALYWYRQSLGQGLEFLIYFQGNSAPDKSGLPSDRFSAERTGGSVSTLTIQRTQQEDSAVYLCASSLALTGEQYFGPGTRLTVT.

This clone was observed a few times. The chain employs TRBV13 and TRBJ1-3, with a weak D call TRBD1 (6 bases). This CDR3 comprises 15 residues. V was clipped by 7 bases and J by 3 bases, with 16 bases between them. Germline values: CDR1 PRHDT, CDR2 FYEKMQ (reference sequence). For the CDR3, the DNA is TGTGCCAGCACCCAGGGGCGAAGTTTTGGAAACACCATATATTTT. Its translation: CASTQGRSFGNTIYF.

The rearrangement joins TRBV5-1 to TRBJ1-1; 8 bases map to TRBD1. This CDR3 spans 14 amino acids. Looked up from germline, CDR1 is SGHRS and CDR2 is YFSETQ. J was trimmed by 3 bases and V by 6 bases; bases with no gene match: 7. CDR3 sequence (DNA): TGCGCCAGCAAGGCAGGGGGCGCGGACACTGAAGCTTTCTTT. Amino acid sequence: CASKAGGADTEAFF. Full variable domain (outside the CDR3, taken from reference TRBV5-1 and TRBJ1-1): KAGVTQTPRYLIKTRGQQVTLSCSPISGHRSVSWYQQTPGQGLQFLFEYFSETQRNKGNFPGRFSGRQFSNSRSEMNVSTLELGDSALYLCASKAGGADTEAFFGQGTRLTVV.

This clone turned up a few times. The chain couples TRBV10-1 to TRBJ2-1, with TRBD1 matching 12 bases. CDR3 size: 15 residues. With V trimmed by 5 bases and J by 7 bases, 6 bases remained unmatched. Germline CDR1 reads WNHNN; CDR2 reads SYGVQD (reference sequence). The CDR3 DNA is TGCGCCAGCAGTCCCGGGACAGGGGGCCGTAATGAGCAGTTCTTC. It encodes CASSPGTGGRNEQFF.

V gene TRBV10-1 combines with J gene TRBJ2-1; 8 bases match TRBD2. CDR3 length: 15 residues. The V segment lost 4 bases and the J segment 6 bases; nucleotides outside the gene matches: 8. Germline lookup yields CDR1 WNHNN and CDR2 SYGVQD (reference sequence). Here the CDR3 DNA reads TGCGCCAGCAGTGCCGGACTAGCTCGCGTCAATGAGCAGTTCTTC. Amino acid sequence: CASSAGLARVNEQFF.

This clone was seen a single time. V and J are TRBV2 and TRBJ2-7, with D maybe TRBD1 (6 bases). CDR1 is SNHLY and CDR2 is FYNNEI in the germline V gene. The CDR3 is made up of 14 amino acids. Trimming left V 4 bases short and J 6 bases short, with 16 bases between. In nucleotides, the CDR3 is TGTGCCAGCAGTGTATCCAGGGGTGCTGCCGAGCAGTACTTC. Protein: CASSVSRGAAEQYF.

CDR3 DNA: TGTGCCAGCAGTGGCCGCGGACAGCGAAGCTCTGGGGCCAACGTCCTGACTTTC. It encodes CASSGRGQRSSGANVLTF. The J gene is TRBJ2-6, the V gene TRBV6-1, with D possibly TRBD1 on 6 matching bases. The V gene lost 4 bases and the J gene lost 0 bases, with 16 bases spanning the gap. This CDR3 spans 18 amino acids. Looked up from germline, CDR1 is MNHNS and CDR2 is SASEGT.

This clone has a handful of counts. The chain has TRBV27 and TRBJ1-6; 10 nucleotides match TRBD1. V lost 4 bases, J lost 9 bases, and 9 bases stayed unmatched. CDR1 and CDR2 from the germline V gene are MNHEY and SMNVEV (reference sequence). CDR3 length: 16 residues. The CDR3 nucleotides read TGTGCCAGCAGTTCAGTTAACCGGGACAGGGGTTCACCCCTCCACTTT. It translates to CASSSVNRDRGSPLHF.

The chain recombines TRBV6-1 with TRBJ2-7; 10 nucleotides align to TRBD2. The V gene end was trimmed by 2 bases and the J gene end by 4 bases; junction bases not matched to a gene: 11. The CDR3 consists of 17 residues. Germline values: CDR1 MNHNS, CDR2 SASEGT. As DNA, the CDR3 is TGTGCCAGCAGTGAAACAGCGGGGGGGATGGTGGGTTACGAGCAGTACTTC. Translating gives CASSETAGGMVGYEQYF.

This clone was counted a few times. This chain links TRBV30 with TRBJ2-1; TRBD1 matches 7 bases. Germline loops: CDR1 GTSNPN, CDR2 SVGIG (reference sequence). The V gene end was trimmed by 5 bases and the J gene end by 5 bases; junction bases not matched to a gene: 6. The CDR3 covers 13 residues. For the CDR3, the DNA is TGTGCCTGGGCGAAAGACAGGGACAATGAGCAGTTCTTC. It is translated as CAWAKDRDNEQFF.

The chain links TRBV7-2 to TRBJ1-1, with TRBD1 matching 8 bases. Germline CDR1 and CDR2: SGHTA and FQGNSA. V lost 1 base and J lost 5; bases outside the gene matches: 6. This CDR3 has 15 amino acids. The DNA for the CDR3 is TGTGCCAGCAGCTTAGGCGTAAACAGGGGGACTGAAGCTTTCTTT. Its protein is CASSLGVNRGTEAFF.

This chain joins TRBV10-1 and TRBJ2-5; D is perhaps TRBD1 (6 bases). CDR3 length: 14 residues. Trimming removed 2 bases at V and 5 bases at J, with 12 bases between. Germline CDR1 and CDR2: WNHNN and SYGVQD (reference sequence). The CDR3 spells CASSENRVGETQYF. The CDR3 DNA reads TGCGCCAGCAGTGAGAACAGGGTAGGGGAGACCCAGTACTTC.

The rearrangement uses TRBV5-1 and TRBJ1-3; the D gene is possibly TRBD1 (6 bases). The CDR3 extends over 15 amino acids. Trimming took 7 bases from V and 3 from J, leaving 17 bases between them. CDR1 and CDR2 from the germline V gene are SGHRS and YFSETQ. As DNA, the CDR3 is TGCGCCAGCGCCTCTGGGGGCCGACTTGGAAACACCATATATTTT. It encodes CASASGGRLGNTIYF.

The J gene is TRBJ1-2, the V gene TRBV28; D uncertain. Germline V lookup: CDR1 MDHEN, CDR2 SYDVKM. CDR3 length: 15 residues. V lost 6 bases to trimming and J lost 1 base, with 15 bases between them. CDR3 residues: CASSPFLEFNYGYTF. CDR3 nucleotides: TGTGCCAGCAGCCCGTTCCTGGAGTTTAACTATGGCTACACCTTC.

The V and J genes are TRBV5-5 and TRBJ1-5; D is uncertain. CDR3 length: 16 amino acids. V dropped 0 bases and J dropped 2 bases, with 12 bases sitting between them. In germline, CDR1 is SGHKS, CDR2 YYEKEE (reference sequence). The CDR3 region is CASSLAYGRGNQPQHF. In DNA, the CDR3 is TGTGCCAGCAGCTTGGCGTACGGTCGAGGCAATCAGCCCCAGCATTTT. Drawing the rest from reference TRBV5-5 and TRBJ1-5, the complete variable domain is DAGVTQSPTHLIKTRGQQVTLRCSPISGHKSVSWYQQVLGQGPQFIFQYYEKEERGRGNFPDRFSARQFPNYSSELNVNALLLGDSALYLCASSLAYGRGNQPQHFGDGTRLSIL.

The CDR3 spells CASSFGLAATDTQYF. The CDR3 DNA sequence: TGTGCCAGCAGCTTTGGACTAGCGGCTACAGATACGCAGTATTTT. The rearrangement links TRBV7-9 to TRBJ2-3; 10 bases fit TRBD2. The CDR3 is made up of 15 amino acids. V dropped 3 bases and J dropped 3; count of bases not matched to a gene: 3. Germline V CDR1 and CDR2: SEHNR, FQNEAQ (reference sequence).

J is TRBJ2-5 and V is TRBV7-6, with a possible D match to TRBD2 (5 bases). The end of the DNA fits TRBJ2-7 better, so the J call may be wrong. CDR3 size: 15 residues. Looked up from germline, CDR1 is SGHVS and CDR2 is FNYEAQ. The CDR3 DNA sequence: TGTGCCAGCAGCTTAGCTCCGGGGAGCCCCTACGAGCAGTACTTC. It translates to CASSLAPGSPYEQYF.

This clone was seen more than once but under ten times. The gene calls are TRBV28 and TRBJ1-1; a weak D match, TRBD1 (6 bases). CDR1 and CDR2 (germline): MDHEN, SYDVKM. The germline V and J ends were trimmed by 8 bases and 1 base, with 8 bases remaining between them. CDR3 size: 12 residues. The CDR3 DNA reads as TGTGCCAGCCTGACAGGGAACACTGAAGCTTTCTTT. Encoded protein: CASLTGNTEAFF.

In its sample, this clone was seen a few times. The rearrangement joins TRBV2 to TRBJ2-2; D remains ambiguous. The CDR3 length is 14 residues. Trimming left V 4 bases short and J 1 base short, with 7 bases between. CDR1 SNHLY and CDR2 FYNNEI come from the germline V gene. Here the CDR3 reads CASSVVRNTGELFF. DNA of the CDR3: TGTGCCAGCAGTGTGGTTAGGAACACCGGGGAGCTGTTTTTT.